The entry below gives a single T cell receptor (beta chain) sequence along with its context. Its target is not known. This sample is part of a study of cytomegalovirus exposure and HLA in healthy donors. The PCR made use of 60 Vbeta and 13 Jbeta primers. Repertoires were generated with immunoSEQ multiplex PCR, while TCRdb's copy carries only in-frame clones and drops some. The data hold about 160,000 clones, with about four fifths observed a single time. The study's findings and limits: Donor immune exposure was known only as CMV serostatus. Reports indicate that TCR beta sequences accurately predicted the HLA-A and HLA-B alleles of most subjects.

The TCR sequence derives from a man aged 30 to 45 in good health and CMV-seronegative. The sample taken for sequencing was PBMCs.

The DNA for the CDR3 is TGTGCCAGCAGCCGACAGGGGGGATCACCCCTCCACTTT. Encoded protein: CASSRQGGSPLHF. The J gene is TRBJ1-6, the V gene TRBV5-4; 9 bases match TRBD1. The ends lost 4 bases at V and 10 bases at J; junction bases unmatched: 3. Germline CDR1 SGHNT, CDR2 YYREEE (reference sequence). The CDR3 extends over 13 amino acids.